The clone carrying this TCR beta chain was counted between two and nine times. Per the original methods: The authors estimated nucleated cell counts from reference gene primer amplification. Assay used: immunoSEQ multiplex PCR; TCRdb lists only in-frame clones, some missing. From that table come the V and J calls and clone size; the DNA was used to work out D and trimming. The table records under 300,000 clones, 75% to 90% of them present only once. The sample belongs to a study of blood T cell repertoires in COVID-19. Overall study context: Collection of acute and convalescent COVID-19 samples took place in the United States, Italy and Spain. PBMCs, B-cell-depleted T cells, or T cells were the source of the cDNA or gDNA that made up the material.

The CDR3 is made up of 14 amino acids. The junction had 5 bases not matched to a gene; V was cut back by 2 bases and J by 5 bases. Germline V gene sequence: CDR1 SGHRS, CDR2 YFSETQ. The sequence was obtained from a woman in her 70s with acute or convalescent COVID-19. Sequencing was performed on peripheral blood. V and J are TRBV5-1 and TRBJ2-7; 9 nucleotides line up with TRBD1. As DNA, the CDR3 is TGCGCCAGCAGCTTTGGGACAGGGAACCACGAGCAGTACTTC. Its translation is CASSFGTGNHEQYF.